Listed below are T cell receptor beta chains from one sample, sequenced in a study of shared clonotypes between healthy human individuals. Only in-frame clones appear in the TCRdb table, and some are missing; sequencing was by immunoSEQ multiplex PCR. The data show over a million clones, with 96% seen just once and roughly 1.1% held by the top ten. The source material was naive CD4+ T cells sorted from blood. All receptors derive from a man aged 25-45 years in good health. Each CDR3 is given with its conserved first and last residue. A D gene is named only where the DNA matches it firmly. Size is stated for part of the rows, as once, few or many counts, or as a class when the clone is expanded.

>few|TRBD1|TRBJ2-2|TRBV5-4
CASSPGQENTGELFF
TGTGCCAGCAGCCCCGGACAGGAGAACACCGGGGAGCTGTTTTTT
>NA|NA|TRBJ1-1|TRBV10-3
CAISDEFGGPEAFF
TGTGCCATCAGTGACGAGTTTGGGGGGCCTGAAGCTTTCTTT
>NA|NA|TRBJ2-1|TRBV7-3
CASSFSGDEQFF
TGTGCCAGCAGCTTTTCGGGGGATGAGCAGTTCTTC
>NA|NA|TRBJ2-3|TRBV9
CASSVDGRVGTDTQYF
TGTGCCAGCAGCGTAGATGGCAGGGTGGGCACAGATACGCAGTATTTT
>NA|TRBD2|TRBJ2-3|TRBV6-1
CAGGRRAGGPDTQYF
TGTGCCGGGGGGCGTCGAGCGGGAGGGCCGGATACGCAGTATTTT
>once|TRBD1|TRBJ2-1|TRBV5-1
CASSLGQGGTYNEQFF
TGCGCCAGCAGCTTGGGACAGGGGGGGACCTACAATGAGCAGTTCTTC
>NA|TRBD2|TRBJ2-1|TRBV5-4
CASSRLADEQFF
TGTGCCAGCAGCCGACTAGCGGATGAGCAGTTCTTC
>NA|TRBD2|TRBJ2-2|TRBV7-3
CASRSSGRVGELFF
TGTGCCAGCAGATCCAGCGGGAGGGTGGGGGAGCTGTTTTTT
>NA|TRBD1|TRBJ2-5|TRBV7-8
CASSLGLQGAGPQETQYF
TGTGCCAGCAGCTTAGGCCTACAGGGGGCGGGACCCCAAGAGACCCAGTACTTC
>NA|NA|TRBJ2-1|TRBV12-5
CASGKPGVHNEQFF
TGTGCTAGTGGTAAGCCGGGAGTCCACAATGAGCAGTTCTTC
>few|NA|TRBJ2-7|TRBV6-1
CASSVSTVEQYF
TGTGCCAGCAGCGTTTCTACCGTCGAGCAGTACTTC
>NA|NA|TRBJ2-7|TRBV6-6
CASSYLSSYEQYF
TGTGCCAGCAGTTACCTGAGCTCCTACGAGCAGTACTTC
>NA|NA|TRBJ2-3|TRBV18
CASSPLVSTDTQYF
TGTGCCAGCTCACCACTAGTAAGCACAGATACGCAGTATTTT
>NA|TRBD2|TRBJ2-3|TRBV5-6
CASSLEAGEDHTDTQYF
TGTGCCAGCAGCTTGGAAGCGGGAGAGGATCACACAGATACGCAGTATTTT
>NA|NA|TRBJ2-1|TRBV5-1
CASSLARIGVAYNEQFF
TGCGCCAGCAGCTTGGCCCGAATAGGGGTAGCCTACAATGAGCAGTTCTTC
>NA|TRBD2|TRBJ2-1|TRBV5-1
CASSGTGTSGRVDEQFF
TGCGCCAGCAGCGGAACCGGGACTAGCGGGAGGGTTGATGAGCAGTTCTTC
>NA|TRBD2|TRBJ2-1|TRBV4-1
CASSQAPGLAAYNEQFF
TGCGCCAGCAGCCAAGCCCCCGGACTAGCGGCCTACAATGAGCAGTTCTTC
>NA|NA|TRBJ2-3|TRBV10-3
CAIRRETTDTQYF
TGTGCCATTCGCAGGGAAACGACAGATACGCAGTATTTT